This entry concerns a single T cell receptor (beta chain). There is no known antigen for this receptor. There are no base qualities to consult, and no much larger clone falls within one base. TCRbeta CDR3 regions were amplified from genomic DNA by means of the immunoSEQ Assay, a bias-controlled multiplex PCR. The paper's processing steps were these. Within the assay, amplification of reference gene primers was used to estimate how many nucleated cells each sample contained. To quantify the absolute abundance of each unique TCRbeta CDR3 rearrangement, sequence reads were collapsed and filtered. Productive Simpson clonality was computed per sample as the square root of Simpson's diversity index over productive rearrangements. TCRdb holds this immuneACCESS table with in-frame rearrangements only. Some clones are missing; in checked studies, unresolved V genes explain under half, and the rest has no known cause. The DNA gave D and trimming, while V, J and clone size come from that table. Present in this sample are 25,000 to 30,000 clones, 70% to 90% of which were seen just once. The ten largest make up around 2.7% of the sample.

The record originates from a study of blood T cell repertoires in COVID-19 (dated by TCRdb to 2020 to 2022). For the wider study: Collaborator samples came from the United States, Italy and Spain and covered acute and convalescent phases of COVID-19. The material from the prospective study consisted of cDNA or gDNA derived from T cells, B-cell-depleted T cells, or PBMCs. Deeply sampled blood TCRbeta repertoires from subjects exposed to, actively infected with, or recovered from COVID-19 were included in the dataset. The repertoires were released in a freely available public database intended as a resource for research on the immune response to SARS-CoV-2. The samples were drawn from two sources: the first 160 participants of the ongoing ImmuneRACE study, and 1,254 subjects contributed by 6 global collaborators. The sample metadata nearly always contained a de-identified subject ID, COVID-19 status, age in years and sex. Where HLA class I and class II types were available, the types were taken from metadata supplied by the sample provider, not from assay-based typing. Here is what the overall study found, with its caveats: The amount of clinical and demographic metadata varied by source and participant and was provided uncurated.

From a lookup of the germline V gene, CDR1 and CDR2 are SGHRS and YFSETQ. There are 18 amino acids in the CDR3, from cysteine to phenylalanine inclusive. Only the CDR3 region is kept as DNA, spanning 54 bases read in frame from base 1. Relative to germline, V is missing 3 bases and J is missing 3 bases, with 11 bases of the junction outside any gene match. Collaborating institutions collected whole blood in K2EDTA tubes following their own protocols. For TCRbeta analysis, collaborators shipped samples as frozen whole blood, isolated PBMCs, or DNA extracted from either of those sample types. This receptor was identified in a human donor in a cohort sampled during active COVID-19. Sequenced sample: peripheral blood. The receptor chain draws on TRBV5-1 and TRBJ2-1; TRBD2 fits 11 bases in the junction. At the DNA level, the sequence is TGCGCCAGCAGCTCACGACTAGCGGGGAAGCAGATCTACAATGAGCAGTTCTTC. Translation gives CASSSRLAGKQIYNEQFF.